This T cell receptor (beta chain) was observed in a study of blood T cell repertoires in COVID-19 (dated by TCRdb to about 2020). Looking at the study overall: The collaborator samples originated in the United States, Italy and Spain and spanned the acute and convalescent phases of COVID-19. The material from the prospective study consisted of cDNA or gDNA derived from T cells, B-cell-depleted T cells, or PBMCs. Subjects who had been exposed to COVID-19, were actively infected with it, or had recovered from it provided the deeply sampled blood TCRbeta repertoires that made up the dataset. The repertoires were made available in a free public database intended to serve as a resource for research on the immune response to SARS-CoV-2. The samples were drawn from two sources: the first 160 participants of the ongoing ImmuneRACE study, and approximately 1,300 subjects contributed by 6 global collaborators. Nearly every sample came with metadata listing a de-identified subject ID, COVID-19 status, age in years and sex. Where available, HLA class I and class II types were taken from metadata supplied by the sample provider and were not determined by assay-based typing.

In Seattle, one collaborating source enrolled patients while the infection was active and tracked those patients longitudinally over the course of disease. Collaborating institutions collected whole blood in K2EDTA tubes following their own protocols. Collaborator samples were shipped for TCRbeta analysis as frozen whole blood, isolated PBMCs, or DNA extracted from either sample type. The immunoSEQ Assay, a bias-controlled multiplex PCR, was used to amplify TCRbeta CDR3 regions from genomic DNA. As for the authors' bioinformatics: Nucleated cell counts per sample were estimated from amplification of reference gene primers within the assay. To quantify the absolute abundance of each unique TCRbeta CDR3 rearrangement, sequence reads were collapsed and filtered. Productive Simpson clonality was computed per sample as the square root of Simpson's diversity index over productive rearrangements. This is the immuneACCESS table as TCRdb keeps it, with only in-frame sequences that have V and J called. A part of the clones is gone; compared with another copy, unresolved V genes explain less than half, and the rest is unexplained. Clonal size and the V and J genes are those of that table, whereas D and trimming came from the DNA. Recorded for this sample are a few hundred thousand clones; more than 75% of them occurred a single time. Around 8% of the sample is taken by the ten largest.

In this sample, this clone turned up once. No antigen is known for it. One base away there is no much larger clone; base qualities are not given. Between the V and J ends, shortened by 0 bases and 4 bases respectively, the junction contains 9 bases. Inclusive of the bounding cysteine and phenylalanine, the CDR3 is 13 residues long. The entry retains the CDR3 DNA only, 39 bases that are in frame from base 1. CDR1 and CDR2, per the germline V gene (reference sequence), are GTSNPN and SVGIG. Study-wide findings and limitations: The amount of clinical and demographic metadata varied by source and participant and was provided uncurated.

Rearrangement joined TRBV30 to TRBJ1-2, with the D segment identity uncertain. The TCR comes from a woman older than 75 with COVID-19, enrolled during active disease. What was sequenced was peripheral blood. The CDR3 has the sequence CAWSVQTPYGYTF. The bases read TGTGCCTGGAGTGTACAGACACCCTATGGCTACACCTTC.